This T cell receptor beta chain was captured by sequencing in a study of T cell responses to AZD1222 COVID-19 vaccine. Study results and limitations: Baseline seropositivity characterized only a handful of AZD1222 recipients. Researchers report vaccine-associated CD4 TCRs spanning spike, with dominance at 160-218 and 743-854. White British donors predominated, females outnumbered males, and clonal diversity was possibly underestimated.

As to this clone: The antigen is undetermined.

Data came from immunoSEQ multiplex PCR; TCRdb stores just in-frame clones and leaves some out. The table lists about 160,000 clones, 91% of them singletons. This CDR3 region has 14 residues. Trimming shortened V by 7 bases and J by 7 bases, and 17 bases separated the two germline ends. Germline values: CDR1 LNHDA, CDR2 SQIVND (reference sequence). The J gene is TRBJ2-1, the V gene TRBV19, with a possible D match to TRBD1 (6 bases). Sequencing used peripheral blood, obtained on day 0 of AZD1222 vaccination. The sequence was obtained from an adult in good health. The chain's CDR3 is CASNRGRTANEQFF. CDR3 coding DNA: TGTGCCAGTAACCGTGGTCGGACAGCGAATGAGCAGTTCTTC.